Listed below are T cell receptor beta chains from one sample, sequenced in a study of blood T cell repertoires in COVID-19. Sequencing was performed with immunoSEQ multiplex PCR; in TCRdb, only in-frame clones are kept and a portion is missing. There are 250,000 or so clones in the sample; approximately 86% occur only once, and just under 9% lies in the top ten. What was sequenced was peripheral blood. All receptors come from a man aged 35-49 years with active or convalescent COVID-19. Both conserved end residues are part of each CDR3. The D gene is left open where the match is weak. Clone size, where shown, is once, few, many, or a class for clones that have expanded.

TRBV4-1,.,TRBJ2-7,TRBD2,TGCGCCAGCAGCCAAGATCGGGCGGGAGGGAATTGGGAGCAGTACTTC,CASSQDRAGGNWEQYF
TRBV4-2,.,TRBJ1-6,.,TGTGCCAGCAGCCAAGATGCGAGGGCTCAAAATTCACCCCTCCACTTT,CASSQDARAQNSPLHF
TRBV6-5,once,TRBJ2-7,.,TGTGCCAGCAGTTACTCTTCAGGTCACAGCTACGAGCAGTACTTC,CASSYSSGHSYEQYF
TRBV5-1,once,TRBJ2-5,.,TGCGCCAGCAGCGACCAACTCAGGGTGGAGGAGACCCAGTACTTC,CASSDQLRVEETQYF
TRBV2,few,TRBJ1-6,TRBD1,TGTGCCAGCAGTGAAGCAACAGGGGGTAATTCACCCCTCCACTTT,CASSEATGGNSPLHF
TRBV12-2,.,TRBJ2-1,.,TGTGCAAGTCGCTTCAAAGGGAGGGCCTATGTAGTGAATGAGCAGTTCTTC,CASRFKGRAYVVNEQFF
TRBV5-1,.,TRBJ1-2,TRBD1,TGCGCCAGTTCGGGACAGGGGTTTGGCTACACCTTC,CASSGQGFGYTF
TRBV5-5,.,TRBJ1-6,.,TGTGCCAGCAGCTTGTCCGGGGATTCACCCCTCCACTTT,CASSLSGDSPLHF
TRBV6-5,.,TRBJ1-3,.,TGTGCCTGCCTGGCAGCACGTTTGGAGGGAAACACCATATATTTT,CACLAARLEGNTIYF
TRBV5-1,.,TRBJ1-6,.,TGCGCCAGCAGCATCCAGGGGAATAGTGCACCCCTCCACTTT,CASSIQGNSAPLHF
TRBV7-6,.,TRBJ2-1,TRBD1,TGTGCCAGCAGCCCGGCCGGGGGGACAGGGTTGTATGAGCAGTTCTTC,CASSPAGGTGLYEQFF
TRBV30,few,TRBJ1-5,.,TGTGCCTGGAGTAGGTCTTCGGAGCAGCCCCAGCATTTT,CAWSRSSEQPQHF
TRBV19,.,TRBJ1-5,.,TGTGCCAGTAGCCAGTCAGGGAGCAATCAGCCCCAGCATTTT,CASSQSGSNQPQHF
TRBV4-1,.,TRBJ2-3,.,TGCGCCAGCAGCCAAGATCCGACTACCCTCACAGATACGCAGTATTTT,CASSQDPTTLTDTQYF
TRBV3-1/TRBV3-2,.,TRBJ2-5,TRBD1,TGTGCCAGCAGCCAATACACAGGGGGGTTTGAGACCCAGTACTTC,CASSQYTGGFETQYF
TRBV19,.,TRBJ1-1,TRBD1,TGTGCCAGTAGTATTTCGGGACAGCTGAACACTGAAGCTTTCTTT,CASSISGQLNTEAFF
TRBV2,.,TRBJ1-5,TRBD1,TGTGCCAGCAGTATGGACAGGGCCCAGCCCCAGCATTTT,CASSMDRAQPQHF
TRBV6-4,.,TRBJ2-3,.,TGTGCCAGCAGTCCGACCCAGGCAGATACGCAGTATTTT,CASSPTQADTQYF
TRBV19,.,TRBJ1-2,.,TGTGCCAGTAGTTACCGACGAACAACAGGGCAGGGCCCGGGGGGCTACACCTTC,CASSYRRTTGQGPGGYTF
TRBV6-5,.,TRBJ1-2,.,TGTGCCAGCAGCTTGAGGGTCGTATGGGGCTACACCTTC,CASSLRVVWGYTF
TRBV19,.,TRBJ2-3,.,TGTGCCAGTAGCCCCCTTTCTCGCACAGATACGCAGTATTTT,CASSPLSRTDTQYF
TRBV6-5,.,TRBJ2-5,TRBD1,TGTGCCAGCAGTCCTTATTTCCGACAGGGTCAGTACTTC,CASSPYFRQGQYF
TRBV25-1,.,TRBJ1-2,.,TGTGCCAGCGCCCTGGACAGCTATGGCTACACCTTC,CASALDSYGYTF
TRBV3-1/TRBV3-2,.,TRBJ2-4,TRBD1,TGTGCCAGCAGCCAAGGACAGGGGAACATTCAGTACTTC,CASSQGQGNIQYF
TRBV9,.,TRBJ2-3,TRBD2,TGTGCCAGCAGCGTAGAGGCGGGAGCGGGCACAGATACGCAGTATTTT,CASSVEAGAGTDTQYF
TRBV2,.,TRBJ1-1,.,TGTGCCAGCAGTGAAGGGGGGCCCACTGAAGCTTTCTTT,CASSEGGPTEAFF
TRBV2,.,TRBJ2-7,TRBD1,TGTGCCAGCAGTCAAGGCTGGACAGGGCAGGACGAGCAGTACTTC,CASSQGWTGQDEQYF
TRBV12-3/TRBV12-4,.,TRBJ1-2,.,TGTGCCAGCAGTACGGACAGACAGTATGGCTACACCTTC,CASSTDRQYGYTF
TRBV2,.,TRBJ2-4,.,TGTGCCAGCAGTGAAATTCCGAACATTCAGTACTTC,CASSEIPNIQYF
TRBV7-9,.,TRBJ1-3,.,TGTGCCAGCAGCTTGGGACAAGGAAACACCATATATTTT,CASSLGQGNTIYF
TRBV6-1,.,TRBJ1-5,TRBD1,TGTGCCAGCAGTGACGGTGGACAGGCTCTTTCGCCCCAGCATTTT,CASSDGGQALSPQHF
TRBV5-1,.,TRBJ2-1,.,TGCGCCAGCAGCTCCAGACCCGGGAATGAGCAGTTCTTC,CASSSRPGNEQFF
TRBV7-3,.,TRBJ2-1,TRBD2,TGTGCCAGCAGCCCACTAGCGGGGGCATACAATGAGCAGTTCTTC,CASSPLAGAYNEQFF
TRBV11-3,few,TRBJ2-1,TRBD2,TGTGCCAGCAGCGACCGCCTCTCTAGCGGGGGAGACCAAAATGAGCAGTTCTTC,CASSDRLSSGGDQNEQFF
TRBV9,.,TRBJ2-2,TRBD2,TGTGCCAGCAGCCCACAAGGACTAGCTGGAACCGGGGAGCTGTTTTTT,CASSPQGLAGTGELFF
TRBV2,.,TRBJ2-7,TRBD1,TGTGCCAGCAGAGGACAGGGGAATGACTACGAGCAGTACTTC,CASRGQGNDYEQYF
TRBV5-6,.,TRBJ2-7,.,TGTGCCAGCAGCTTGACAGTCCACGAGCAGTACTTC,CASSLTVHEQYF
TRBV5-8,few,TRBJ1-4,TRBD1,TGTGCCAGCAAAAGAGGCCAGGGGGGAGAAAAACTGTTTTTT,CASKRGQGGEKLFF
TRBV19,once,TRBJ1-5,TRBD1,TGTGCCAGTAGTTTCGGACAGGGGAGTGGCAATCAGCCCCAGCATTTT,CASSFGQGSGNQPQHF
TRBV10-2,once,TRBJ2-5,.,TGCGCCAGCAGTGTTGGGGCCCAAGAGACCCAGTACTTC,CASSVGAQETQYF
TRBV9,.,TRBJ1-2,.,TGTGCCAGCAGCGCAATCAGGGGCGAGAATGGCTACACCTTC,CASSAIRGENGYTF
TRBV4-2,.,TRBJ2-7,TRBD2,TGTGCCAGCAGCCACGAGACTAGCGGCACCTACGAGCAGTACTTC,CASSHETSGTYEQYF
TRBV11-2,.,TRBJ2-3,.,TGTGCCAGCAGCTTCCTGGGAGGTACAGATACGCAGTATTTT,CASSFLGGTDTQYF
TRBV5-1,.,TRBJ1-1,.,TGCGCCAGCAGCTTGGGTGACAGGAGCACTGAAGCTTTCTTT,CASSLGDRSTEAFF
TRBV11-2,.,TRBJ2-3,.,TGTGCCAGCAGCTTTGTTCGGGGGATGAGCACAGATACGCAGTATTTT,CASSFVRGMSTDTQYF
TRBV7-9,.,TRBJ2-1,TRBD2,TGTGCCAGCAGCCTACTAGCGGGGGGTTACAATGAGCAGTTCTTC,CASSLLAGGYNEQFF
TRBV27,.,TRBJ2-7,.,TGTGCCAGCAGTAGGGGTAGACAAGGGTCGGGCTCCTACGAGCAGTACTTC,CASSRGRQGSGSYEQYF
TRBV5-1,once,TRBJ2-3,TRBD2,TGCGCCAGCCGCCCTAGCGGGGGGTCCCAAGATACGCAGTATTTT,CASRPSGGSQDTQYF
TRBV11-2,.,TRBJ1-3,TRBD1,TGTGCCAGCAGCGAACAGGGGACAGGGCGAAACACCATATATTTT,CASSEQGTGRNTIYF
TRBV19,.,TRBJ1-4,.,TGTGCCAGTAGTCCCCTGGGGGGAGGAAAACTGTTTTTT,CASSPLGGGKLFF
TRBV19,.,TRBJ1-5,TRBD1,TGTGCCAGTAGTATAAGAGGGGTGGAACAGGGGGATCAGCCCCAGCATTTT,CASSIRGVEQGDQPQHF
TRBV28,.,TRBJ1-6,.,TGTGCCACCCAACGACAGTCATCACCCCTCCACTTT,CATQRQSSPLHF
TRBV19,.,TRBJ1-1,TRBD1,TGTGCCAGTAGTATTGACAGGGGGAACACTGAAGCTTTCTTT,CASSIDRGNTEAFF
TRBV27,.,TRBJ1-2,TRBD1,TGTGCCAGCAGCTCTCCGGGGACAGGCGGCGGCTACACCTTC,CASSSPGTGGGYTF
TRBV19,.,TRBJ2-2,.,TGTGCCAGTAGGGTCAAGGCGAGGACCGGGGAGCTGTTTTTT,CASRVKARTGELFF
TRBV10-3,.,TRBJ2-3,TRBD1,TGTGCCATCAGGGGGACAGGGGTGGATACGCAGTATTTT,CAIRGTGVDTQYF
TRBV2,.,TRBJ1-5,TRBD1,TGTGCCAGCAATGGACAGGGGTCTAACCAGCCCCAGCATTTT,CASNGQGSNQPQHF
TRBV12-5,.,TRBJ2-7,.,TGTGCTAGTGGTTTGGGACTACAAGGAGCTCGCGAGCAGTACTTC,CASGLGLQGAREQYF
TRBV5-1,.,TRBJ2-3,.,TGCGCCAGCAGAAACAGTCTCGCGCAGTATTTT,CASRNSLAQYF
TRBV7-7,.,TRBJ2-3,.,TGTGCTAGCAGCCCAAAGGAGTACACAGATACGCAGTATTTT,CASSPKEYTDTQYF